The rows below give T cell receptor beta chains drawn from one sample of a study of a mutant IDH1 vaccine in newly diagnosed glioma. Clones were sequenced by immunoSEQ multiplex PCR, and TCRdb holds only the in-frame ones, with some missing. This repertoire shows approximately 60,000 clones, roughly 81% found once; its top ten account for about 8.1%. No antigen is known for these receptors. This material consisted of PBMCs, taken from a glioma patient whose treatment included an IDH1 peptide vaccine. The receptors derive from a woman between 40 and 50 years old with glioma. Some clones in this sample may be carry-over from other donors' samples. Both conserved end residues are part of each CDR3. The D gene is left open where the match is weak. The size of a clone is reported for some rows only, either as once, few or many, or as a class for expanded clones.

j_call v_call clone_size d_call cdr3_nt cdr3_aa
TRBJ1-2 TRBV6-1 NA TRBD1 TGTGCCAGCAGTGCATGGACAGGGGGCTCAGGGAACTATGGCTACACCTTC CASSAWTGGSGNYGYTF
TRBJ2-1 TRBV6-5 NA NA TGTGCCAGCAGGATTACAGGGTCTGGTGAGCAGTTCTTC CASRITGSGEQFF
TRBJ2-1 TRBV4-1 NA TRBD1 TGCGCCAGCAGCACCCGACAGGGGGTGAATGAGCAGTTCTTC CASSTRQGVNEQFF
TRBJ2-7 TRBV5-6 NA TRBD2 TGTGCCAGCAGCTTGGTGTCGGGGGGGAATTACTACGAGCAGTACTTC CASSLVSGGNYYEQYF
TRBJ2-5 TRBV4-1 NA TRBD1 TGCGCCAGCAGCCCACGGACAGGGAACTTACAAGAGACCCAGTACTTC CASSPRTGNLQETQYF
TRBJ1-1 TRBV2 few NA TGTGCCAGCAGTTCTGATTCCGGGACTGAAGCTTTCTTT CASSSDSGTEAFF
TRBJ2-1 TRBV2 few TRBD2 TGTGCCTCAACTAGCGGGGGGTTACTAAACAATGAGCAGTTCTTC CASTSGGLLNNEQFF
TRBJ2-3 TRBV5-1 NA TRBD2 TGCGCCAGCAGCCCGAGGACTAGCGGAATCAATACAGATACGCAGTATTTT CASSPRTSGINTDTQYF
TRBJ2-3 TRBV7-8 NA NA TGTGCCGCTCAAGGGGGGAGCACAGATACGCAGTATTTT CAAQGGSTDTQYF
TRBJ2-7 TRBV7-2 NA NA TGTGCCAGCAGCAAGAGCATACAGGACTACGAGCAGTACTTC CASSKSIQDYEQYF
TRBJ1-2 TRBV5-1 few TRBD1 TGCGCCAGCAGCCCTTGGGGGACAGACCCATTTAAAGGCTACACCTTC CASSPWGTDPFKGYTF
TRBJ1-1 TRBV2 NA NA TGTGCCAGCAGGAACAGGGACACTGAAGCTTTCTTT CASRNRDTEAFF
TRBJ2-3 TRBV27 few NA TGTGCCAGCAGTTCAATCCCACCAGGGGCAGATACGCAGTATTTT CASSSIPPGADTQYF
TRBJ2-7 TRBV5-6 NA TRBD2 TGTGCCAGCAGCTTGGACGGGGGGTTAGCGGGGGGTTACGAGCAGTACTTC CASSLDGGLAGGYEQYF
TRBJ1-1 TRBV5-1 NA NA TGCGCCAGCAGCCCGGAGGGTCTCAAGACTGAAGCTTTCTTT CASSPEGLKTEAFF
TRBJ2-7 TRBV29-1 NA NA TGCAGCGTTGTCCGGGGTGGCTACGAGCAGTACTTC CSVVRGGYEQYF
TRBJ1-6 TRBV18 NA TRBD1 TGTGCCAGCTCACGAGGCGGGACAGGGGTTGGTAATTCACCCCTCCACTTT CASSRGGTGVGNSPLHF
TRBJ1-5 TRBV18 NA NA TGTGCCAGCTCACCACCGGGAGGGATGGGCAATCAGCCCCAGCATTTT CASSPPGGMGNQPQHF
TRBJ2-7 TRBV21-1 NA NA TGTGCCAGCAGCACCCGGGATAAAGAACCCTACGAGCAGTACTTC CASSTRDKEPYEQYF
TRBJ2-5 TRBV20-1 NA NA TGCAGGAAACAAGAGACCCAGTACTTC CRKQETQYF
TRBJ1-3 TRBV10-2 NA NA TGCGCCAGCAGTGAACCGAACACCATATATTTT CASSEPNTIYF
TRBJ2-5 TRBV30 NA TRBD1 TGTGCCTGGAGACCAGGGGCAGGGGGAGAGACCCAGTACTTC CAWRPGAGGETQYF
TRBJ1-2 TRBV5-1 NA NA TGCGCCAGCAGCTGGGGAGGCTTAGGACGGCCTGGCTACACCTTC CASSWGGLGRPGYTF
TRBJ1-1 TRBV2 NA NA TGTGCCAGCATGAGGGAGAACACTGAAGCTTTCTTT CASMRENTEAFF
TRBJ2-7 TRBV13 NA NA TGTGCCAGCAGCCCTACCTTGGGACGGGGCGTGGACGAGCAGTACTTC CASSPTLGRGVDEQYF
TRBJ1-5 TRBV5-8 once NA TGTGCCAGCAGCTTGTATTTGACAGTAAGCAATCAGCCCCAGCATTTT CASSLYLTVSNQPQHF
TRBJ2-3 TRBV7-2 once NA TGTGCCAGCAGCTTAAATTTTATGGGGGGAGATACGCAGTATTTT CASSLNFMGGDTQYF
TRBJ1-4 TRBV7-8 NA NA TGTGCCAGCACCGCACAGGCCTCTAATGAAAAACTGTTTTTT CASTAQASNEKLFF
TRBJ2-7 TRBV7-2 NA TRBD2 TGTGCCAGCAGCTCCCCCAAGCGGGGCGGGAACGAGCAGTACTTC CASSSPKRGGNEQYF
TRBJ2-2 TRBV12-5 NA NA TGTGCTAGTGGTTTGGAGGTACCCGGGGAGCTGTTTTTT CASGLEVPGELFF
TRBJ1-1 TRBV19 once TRBD1 TGTGCCAGTAGTATAGGACAGGGACCTAACACTGAAGCTTTCTTT CASSIGQGPNTEAFF
TRBJ1-1 TRBV9 NA TRBD1 TGTGCCAGCAGCGTGACAGGGTTGAACACTGAAGCTTTCTTT CASSVTGLNTEAFF
TRBJ1-2 TRBV2 NA NA TGTGCCAGCAGTGGGGCAGGGCCTAACTATGGCTACACCTTC CASSGAGPNYGYTF
TRBJ1-1 TRBV7-2 NA NA TGTGCCAGCGGGGGGGAGTTGGCTGAAGCTTTCTTT CASGGELAEAFF
TRBJ1-3 TRBV7-2 NA NA TGTGCCAGCAGCTTAGTTGGGGGAAGTCACGGAAACACCATATATTTT CASSLVGGSHGNTIYF
TRBJ1-5 TRBV5-4 NA NA TGTGCCAGCAGCTTGGCCGTCGGTCAGCCCCAGCATTTT CASSLAVGQPQHF
TRBJ2-1 TRBV2 NA NA TGTGCCAGTACGACCGAATCCTACAATGAGCAGTTCTTC CASTTESYNEQFF
TRBJ1-1 TRBV29-1 few NA TGCAGCGTTGTAGTCCTGGGGACTGAAGCTTTCTTT CSVVVLGTEAFF
TRBJ1-5 TRBV6-1 NA NA TGTGCCAGCAGTGTGCCCGCCGGGGCTGATCAGCCCCAGCATTTT CASSVPAGADQPQHF
TRBJ1-2 TRBV28 NA TRBD1 TGTGCCAGCAGTTTATGGGAGGGGGCAGGGGGCTACACCTTC CASSLWEGAGGYTF
TRBJ2-4 TRBV4-1 NA TRBD1 TGCGCCAGCAGCCAAGTTGGAGGGGACAGGGGTAACATTCAGTACTTC CASSQVGGDRGNIQYF
TRBJ1-2 TRBV7-3 NA TRBD1 TGTGCCAGCAGCTCCCGAGGGGGCGCCGGCTATGGCTACACCTTC CASSSRGGAGYGYTF